The source of this T cell receptor beta chain is a study of HIV-infected patients and healthy controls (TCRdb year 2014). In the study overall: Whether deep TCR repertoire sequencing of small blood samples from HIV patients could capture immune perturbation and reconstitution was tested in the study.

Whole blood was used without cell fractionation, so the repertoire reflected all unsorted peripheral T cells. As controls, ten healthy donors without infection were sampled, and about 40% of the ten donors were sampled a second time about three months later. For RNA extraction, a 2.5 ml sample of peripheral blood was drawn into Tempus tubes. Residual genomic DNA was removed with the TURBO-DNase kit and globin mRNA was depleted with GLOBINclear. SuperScript III was used to reverse transcribe 500 ng RNA with primers targeting the alpha and beta constant regions. Separate alpha and beta chain libraries were generated by chain-specific third strand synthesis with multiplexing indices. To avoid primer bias, the protocol used one single primer pair to amplify every rearrangement within a chain, and the protocol also attached molecular barcodes to each cDNA molecule. Purified cDNA was joined by T4 RNA Ligase 1 to a 5' RACE adapter carrying a random hexamer and the SP2 sequencing primer site. The authors primed second strand synthesis from the SP2 site with Phusion polymerase and used slow temperature ramps to favor optimal annealing. Joined together, two random hexamer sequences that had both been added before amplification formed the 12-nucleotide barcode of each molecule. A short first PCR added P5 and P7 adapter elements plus a second index, followed by an approximately 21-cycle amplification PCR with P5s and P7 primers. The libraries went through around 26 PCR cycles in total, were quantified on a Qubit, were sized on a Bioanalyzer, and were diluted to around 4 nM. The normalized libraries were sequenced on an Illumina MiSeq using 2 x 250 paired-end kits. Reverse transcription reactions underwent purification over MinElute columns, with elution into 10 ul Tris-Cl. A 1:1 ratio of AMPure XP beads was used to clean the adapter ligations after they had run for 23 hours at 16 degrees C. The paper's data handling went like this. A modified Decombinator that output V, J, insert and barcode information was used to process the demultiplexed FASTQ files. Sequences sharing a barcode but differing from the dominant sequence were discarded as errors, and barcodes clustered at Levenshtein distance 3 were counted to estimate original cDNA molecules. The R packages ineq, vegan, igraph and RCytoscape were used for downstream analyses, together with IMGT nomenclature and CDR3 definitions. The authors computed V gene usage over distinct sequences and counted each TCR a single time to avoid skew from clonal expansion. Within a donor, similarity networks joined unique CDR3 amino acid sequences in every case where two of them were separated by a single Levenshtein edit. Published HIV-specific CDR3s (around 83 alpha, about 730 beta) and CMV-specific CDR3s (around 12 alpha, over 200 beta) were compiled and searched for in the repertoires. Lower sequence numbers were not the cause of the decreased diversity in patients, as random subsampling to size-matched repertoires showed. TCRdb reprocessed the public reads (quality trimming at Q25 with fastp, clone calling with MiXCR) and kept in-frame beta chains. Records with the same CDR3 protein are collapsed into one entry carrying the most frequent genes and DNA. TCRdb's processing, not the authors', yielded these V and J calls. In all, the sample holds 10,000 to 15,000 distinct CDR3 sequences, and roughly a tenth of those were seen once. The top ten clonotypes cover 6% to 7% of the sample.

V lost 2 bases and J lost 0 bases; the stretch between them is 14 bases long. Reading the germline V gene (reference sequence) gives CDR1 GTSNPN and CDR2 SVGIG. The CDR3, cysteine through phenylalanine, is 16 amino acids long. Solely the CDR3 DNA is kept, with 48 bases framed from the first base. Results and caveats for the whole study, not just this receptor: Using whole blood restricted sequencing depth and prevented separating the dynamics of distinct T-cell subpopulations. The study cohorts differed slightly in age and sex profile, but those differences did not account for the observed differences in diversity. HIV-infected repertoires showed significantly elevated mean Gini indices relative to controls, which possibly reflects oligoclonality. Alpha-chain CDR3s from MAIT cells occurred at high frequency in healthy controls but were severely depleted in HIV+ repertoires. Significantly different mean usage between HIV-infected patients and controls was observed for eight alpha and eight beta V genes. Compared with untreated HIV+ repertoires, healthy control repertoires had roughly threefold more distinct CDR3s and higher Shannon diversity. During therapy, a significant decrease in frequency was seen for HIV-associated CDR3s, whereas no significant change was found for CMV-associated CDR3s, although most of them became more frequent. Comparisons were complicated by unequal numbers of distinct sequences between patients and controls, and rare events from HIV-infected data were overweighted by size-matching. Pairing of alpha and beta chains was not determined in the samples. The apparent post-therapy recovery of the Gini index in HIV-infected patients was not reproduced in size-matched repertoire data. Donor HLA types were not determined in the study. A major limit on how widely the findings apply, in the view of the authors, was that only sixteen HIV-infected individuals were processed. More CDR3s were shared between individuals among healthy controls than among HIV+ patients, as measured by Jaccard index and by the count of highly shared sequences.

Remarks on this clonotype: The clone's antigen remains unknown. Base qualities are not recorded, but no much larger clone differs from it by a single base.

This sequence originates from an adult in good health. The sequenced material came from blood. The rearrangement joined TRBV30 to TRBJ1-3; TRBD1 is a possible D gene, resting on 6 matching bases. The DNA reads TGTGCCTGGAGTTCCGGGACACGGAGCTCTGGAAACACCATATATTTT. This encodes CAWSSGTRSSGNTIYF.